The 28 T cell receptor beta chains presented below share a single source sample, sequenced in a study of cytomegalovirus exposure and HLA in healthy donors. The PCR used 60 Vbeta and 13 Jbeta primers. Profiled with immunoSEQ multiplex PCR; TCRdb holds only in-frame clones, not every one. The sample holds about 64,000 clones, about three quarters seen once. The sequenced sample consisted of PBMCs. The origin of the receptors is a male donor in good health and CMV-seropositive.

The count of this clone is one. The V call is TRBV6-1, the J call TRBJ1-6; tentative D call: TRBD1 (5 bases). Trimming took 3 bases from V and 3 from J, leaving 18 bases between them. The CDR3 has 18 amino acids. Germline CDR1 reads MNHNS; CDR2 reads SASEGT. The CDR3, as DNA: TGTGCCAGCAGTGACCCTAAGACCAGGGCCAGCTATAATTCACCCCTCCACTTT. This gives the protein CASSDPKTRASYNSPLHF.

The count of this clone is one. J is TRBJ1-1 and V is TRBV9, with D unclear. The CDR3 extends over 14 amino acids. V was cut by 0 bases and J by 6 bases, with 12 bases left in between. Germline loops: CDR1 SGDLS, CDR2 YYNGEE. The DNA of the CDR3 is TGTGCCAGCAGCGTAGGTGTAGTGTCGGCTGAAGCTTTCTTT. Protein sequence: CASSVGVVSAEAFF. Combining the CDR3 with reference TRBV9 and TRBJ1-1 gives the whole variable domain DSGVTQTPKHLITATGQRVTLRCSPRSGDLSVYWYQQSLDQGLQFLIQYYNGEERAKGNILERFSAQQFPDLHSELNLSSLELGDSALYFCASSVGVVSAEAFFGQGTRLTVV.

The J gene is TRBJ2-1, the V gene TRBV5-1, with TRBD2 matching over 7 bases. The germline CDR1 and CDR2 sequences are SGHRS and YFSETQ. CDR3 size: 16 residues. V trimming: 0 bases; J trimming: 6 bases; junction bases outside the gene matches: 9. For the CDR3, the DNA is TGCGCCAGCAGCTTGGAACCCAGCGGGGAAGGCAATGAGCAGTTCTTC. Translating it yields CASSLEPSGEGNEQFF.

J is TRBJ1-4 and V is TRBV6-1, with TRBD1 matching 7 bases. This CDR3 has 14 residues. Per the germline V gene, CDR1 is MNHNS and CDR2 is SASEGT. V gave up 7 bases and J gave up 4 bases; unmatched junction bases: 6. DNA of the CDR3: TGTGCCAGCAATTCGGACAGGATTAATGAAAAACTGTTTTTT. Amino acid sequence: CASNSDRINEKLFF.

This sequence joins TRBV7-9 and TRBJ1-1, with TRBD1 identical over 7 bases. Germline CDR1 is SEHNR and CDR2 is FQNEAQ (reference sequence). Trimming removed 5 bases from V and 0 bases from J; junction bases left unmatched: 9. The CDR3 covers 16 residues. The CDR3 nucleotides read TGTGCCAGCAGCCGAAAAATGACAGGGCTGAACACTGAAGCTTTCTTT. This encodes CASSRKMTGLNTEAFF.

V usage is TRBV4-3 and J usage is TRBJ2-3; D gene unclear. This CDR3 region has 15 residues. Trimming removed 0 bases from V and 6 bases from J, with 13 bases in between. The germline gives CDR1 LGHNA, CDR2 YSLEER. Here the CDR3 DNA reads TGCGCCAGCAGCCAAGAGGGCTCCCCCAAGGATACGCAGTATTTT. Its protein product is CASSQEGSPKDTQYF.

Only a few counts were recorded for this clone. The chain couples TRBV28 to TRBJ2-5; D possibly corresponds to TRBD2 (6 bases). V shed 7 bases and J shed 2 bases, with 11 bases lying between them. This CDR3 contains 13 residues. Germline loops: CDR1 MDHEN, CDR2 SYDVKM. Here the CDR3 reads CASTGAGQETQYF. The CDR3 DNA sequence: TGTGCCAGCACTGGGGCGGGGCAAGAGACCCAGTACTTC.

V and J are TRBV4-1 and TRBJ2-1, with 11 bases that match TRBD2. The junction had 10 bases not matched to a gene; V was cut back by 5 bases and J by 10 bases. The CDR3 sequence is 15 residues long. CDR1 MGHRA and CDR2 YSYEKL come from the germline V gene. CDR3 amino acids: CASSGISGGAREQFF. The CDR3 DNA is TGCGCCAGCAGCGGGATTAGCGGGGGGGCTCGGGAGCAGTTCTTC.

V usage is TRBV5-1 and J usage is TRBJ1-6, with D unclear. Germline V gene data show CDR1 as SGHRS and CDR2 as YFSETQ. The CDR3 consists of 13 residues. V lost 4 bases to trimming and J lost 6 bases, with 8 bases between them. The CDR3 loop is CASSTEGNSPLHF. For the CDR3, the DNA is TGCGCCAGCAGCACAGAGGGTAATTCACCCCTCCACTTT.

This clone was detected once. The chain combines TRBV7-9 with TRBJ1-2; tentatively, D is TRBD1 (6 bases). Germline CDR1 reads SEHNR; CDR2 reads FQNEAQ (reference sequence). V lost 5 bases and J 2 bases, leaving 12 bases between the germline ends. The length of the CDR3 is 14 residues. The CDR3 bases are TGTGCCAGCAGCCAAGCGGGGGGCAACTATGGCTACACCTTC. Translated: CASSQAGGNYGYTF.

The chain joins TRBV2 to TRBJ2-7; unclear D gene. CDR3 length: 13 amino acids. V lost 8 bases, J lost 5 bases, and 16 bases lay in between. The germline V gene encodes CDR1 SNHLY and CDR2 FYNNEI. The CDR3, as DNA: TGTGCCAGCGCCTTGAAGAGTCCAAACGAGCAGTACTTC. Translation: CASALKSPNEQYF.

The V gene is TRBV28, the J gene TRBJ1-4; no clear D. The V gene's germline CDR1 is MDHEN and CDR2 SYDVKM. There are 13 residues in the CDR3. Trimming left V 7 bases short and J 7 bases short, with 13 bases between. The CDR3 DNA sequence: TGTGCCAGCACAAAACGGGTGATTGAAAAACTGTTTTTT. The encoded protein is CASTKRVIEKLFF.

The chain links TRBV9 to TRBJ1-3, with D hard to call. V lost 0 bases and J lost 0, with 16 bases in between. The CDR3 extends over 18 amino acids. Germline-derived CDR1 and CDR2 are SGDLS and YYNGEE. CDR3 protein: CASSVDILAASSGNTIYF. For the CDR3, the DNA is TGTGCCAGCAGCGTAGACATTCTCGCGGCCAGCTCTGGAAACACCATATATTTT.

CDR3 coding DNA: TGTGCCAGCAGCTTTGGGGACAGGCGCAATGAGCAGTTCTTC. It yields the protein CASSFGDRRNEQFF. The rearrangement joins TRBV5-4 to TRBJ2-1; 8 bases are shared with TRBD1. CDR1 is SGHNT and CDR2 is YYREEE in the germline V gene (reference sequence). The CDR3 length is 14 residues. After removal of 2 bases from V and 6 bases from J, the junction contained 4 bases not matched to a gene. The variable domain in full, completed from reference TRBV5-4 and TRBJ2-1, reads ETGVTQSPTHLIKTRGQQVTLRCSSQSGHNTVSWYQQALGQGPQFIFQYYREEENGRGNFPPRFSGLQFPNYSSELNVNALELDDSALYLCASSFGDRRNEQFFGPGTRLTVL.

The chain employs TRBV7-9 and TRBJ1-5; D perhaps matches TRBD1 (6 bases). The germline V gene has CDR1 SEHNR and CDR2 FQNEAQ (reference sequence). The V gene lost 4 bases and the J gene lost 3 bases, with 13 bases spanning the gap. The CDR3 consists of 15 residues. This chain's CDR3 is CASSSHRDPNQPQHF. CDR3 bases: TGTGCCAGCAGCTCGCACAGGGACCCCAATCAGCCCCAGCATTTT.

The genes are TRBV6-1 and TRBJ2-1, with D tentatively TRBD2 (6 bases). CDR3 length: 13 amino acids. The germline CDR1 and CDR2 sequences are MNHNS and SASEGT. Trimming stripped 2 bases from V and 7 bases from J, with 9 bases between. The CDR3 coding sequence is TGTGCCAGCAGTGAATGGGCGGGAAATGAGCAGTTCTTC. It translates to CASSEWAGNEQFF.

This clone was picked up a small number of times. This sequence joins TRBV5-4 and TRBJ2-7; 8 positions agree with TRBD2. Per the germline V gene, CDR1 is SGHNT and CDR2 is YYREEE (reference sequence). The CDR3 length is 16 residues. J lost 4 bases, V lost 3 bases, and 12 bases had no gene match. CDR3 bases: TGTGCCAGCAGCTCCCAAGCGGGGGAGTTCTTATACGAGCAGTACTTC. This codes for CASSSQAGEFLYEQYF.

This chain links TRBV28 with TRBJ1-2, with D maybe TRBD1 (6 bases). Germline values: CDR1 MDHEN, CDR2 SYDVKM. Trimming took 3 bases from V and 4 from J, leaving 12 bases between them. There are 14 residues in the CDR3. In nucleotides, the CDR3 is TGTGCCAGCAGTTTGGAGGGAGGGGGCTATGGCTACACCTTC. This sequence encodes CASSLEGGGYGYTF.

This chain connects TRBV7-8 to TRBJ2-1, with D possibly matching TRBD1 (6 bases). CDR3 size: 15 residues. The germline V gene has CDR1 SGHVS and CDR2 FQNEAQ. V lost 4 bases and J 4 bases, leaving 14 bases between the germline ends. The CDR3 here is CASSSGQPQYNEQFF. CDR3 nucleotide sequence: TGTGCCAGCAGCTCAGGACAGCCGCAGTACAATGAGCAGTTCTTC.

The rearrangement links TRBV9 to TRBJ2-3; D might be TRBD2 (6 bases). This CDR3 spans 14 amino acids. The germline V and J ends were trimmed by 0 bases and 4 bases, with 9 bases remaining between them. From germline, CDR1 is SGDLS and CDR2 YYNGEE. CDR3 sequence reads: CASSVEGEADTQYF. The DNA for the CDR3 is TGTGCCAGCAGCGTAGAAGGGGAGGCAGATACGCAGTATTTT.

The chain combines TRBV25-1 with TRBJ2-2; 10 nucleotides align to TRBD2. J was trimmed by 8 bases and V by 6 bases; bases with no gene match: 6. Germline CDR1 and CDR2: MGHDK and SYGVNS. This CDR3 has 14 residues. The CDR3 spells CASRSGTSDGELFF. The DNA of the CDR3 is TGTGCCAGCAGATCCGGGACTAGCGATGGGGAGCTGTTTTTT.

This clone was seen more than once but under ten times. J is TRBJ2-3 and V is TRBV5-1; tentatively, D is TRBD2 (5 bases). Trimming cost V 0 bases and J 0 bases, with 8 bases left between them. The CDR3 covers 15 residues. Germline loops: CDR1 SGHRS, CDR2 YFSETQ. CDR3 DNA: TGCGCCAGCAGCTTGGAGAGGGCCAGCACAGATACGCAGTATTTT. This encodes CASSLERASTDTQYF.

The chain uses TRBV5-1 and TRBJ1-2, with 7 bases fitting TRBD1. Germline trimming cut 3 bases from V and 8 bases from J; bases unmatched to any gene: 7. The germline V gene encodes CDR1 SGHRS and CDR2 YFSETQ. The CDR3 is made up of 13 amino acids. CDR3 sequence (DNA): TGCGCCAGCAGCTCTACAGGGGAGCAAGGCTACACCTTC. This codes for CASSSTGEQGYTF.

This clone occurred once. The V gene is TRBV19, the J gene TRBJ1-1, with a weak D call TRBD1 (6 bases). The V end lost 2 bases, the J end lost 5 bases, and 9 bases lay between the germline ends. This CDR3 is 13 amino acids long. From germline, CDR1 is LNHDA and CDR2 SQIVND (reference sequence). The CDR3 nucleotides read TGTGCCAGTAGTATAACCGACAGGACTGAAGCTTTCTTT. It translates to CASSITDRTEAFF.

V is TRBV27 and J is TRBJ1-2; 8 nucleotides agree with TRBD1. Trimming took 4 bases from V and 4 from J; bases not matched to a gene: 5. This CDR3 region has 14 residues. The germline gives CDR1 MNHEY, CDR2 SMNVEV (reference sequence). As DNA, the CDR3 is TGTGCCAGCAGTTCGTCGACAGGGGCCTATGGCTACACCTTC. The encoded protein is CASSSSTGAYGYTF.

V and J are TRBV9 and TRBJ2-1; a weak D match, TRBD2 (5 bases). Germline CDR1 and CDR2: SGDLS and YYNGEE. The CDR3 is made up of 17 amino acids. The V end lost 0 bases, the J end lost 4 bases, and 17 bases lay between the germline ends. CDR3 bases: TGTGCCAGCAGCGTAGCCCGGGTGGTAGCGTCATACAATGAGCAGTTCTTC. Protein: CASSVARVVASYNEQFF.

The chain links TRBV5-1 to TRBJ2-2; 8 bases are shared with TRBD2. The CDR3 loop spans 16 amino acids. Trimming took 0 bases from V and 0 from J; bases not matched to a gene: 1. Germline V CDR1 and CDR2: SGHRS, YFSETQ. The CDR3 DNA sequence: TGCGCCAGCAGCTTGGCCGGGGGGGCGAACACCGGGGAGCTGTTTTTT. Its translation: CASSLAGGANTGELFF.

This sequence joins TRBV6-5 and TRBJ1-5, with unresolved D. V dropped 4 bases and J dropped 4 bases, with 8 bases sitting between them. The germline V gene encodes CDR1 MNHEY and CDR2 SVGAGI. The CDR3 loop spans 13 amino acids. In DNA form, the CDR3 reads TGTGCCAGCAGTTTCGCCCGGAATCAGCCCCAGCATTTT. It is translated as CASSFARNQPQHF.